One and the same sample provided the 8 T cell receptor beta chains below, sequenced in a study of blood T cells in healthy people across ages. A sample-barcoded 5' primer and a J-beta primer mix were used in a second PCR of roughly 6 to 12 cycles. MiXCR, applied by TCRdb to the 5' RACE reads, yields one record per CDR3 protein. The sample records 650,000 to 1,000,000 distinct CDR3 sequences, about 36% being singletons. The sequencing input was blood. The receptors derive from a man between 18 and 35 years old in good health.

Of note for this clonotype: This sequence may be a read error, since a much larger clone differs from it by one base. The chain links TRBV7-2 to TRBJ2-5; D uncertain. Germline CDR1 SGHTA, CDR2 FQGNSA. The CDR3 extends over 13 amino acids. Trimming shortened V by 1 base and J by 11 bases, and 14 bases separated the two germline ends. The CDR3 sequence is CASSLDGFNEQYF. The CDR3 DNA follows: TGTGCCAGCAGCTTAGATGGGTTCAATGAGCAGTACTTC.

The sample holds one count of this clonotype. This rearrangement joins TRBV4-3 to TRBJ2-4, with a weak D call TRBD2 (6 bases). Matching the DNA end better, TRBJ2-7 makes the J call doubtful. The CDR3 spans 15 residues. The germline V gene encodes CDR1 LGHNA and CDR2 YSLEER. The DNA for the CDR3 is TGCGCCAGCAGCCAAGATCCCGTGGGGGGCTACGAGCAGTACTTC. Amino acids: CASSQDPVGGYEQYF.

CDR3 loop: CASSQALEGSAFF. CDR3 coding DNA: TGTGCCAGCAGCCAAGCCTTGGAGGGATCGGCTTTCTTT. The chain is built from TRBV14 and TRBJ1-1; D not certain. The CDR3 length is 13 residues. V lost 1 base and J 11 bases, leaving 14 bases between the germline ends. The V gene's germline CDR1 is SGHDN and CDR2 FVKESK.

The rearrangement uses TRBV5-4 and TRBJ1-1; tentatively, D is TRBD1 (6 bases). V was shortened by 0 bases and J by 5 bases, with 14 bases between the two germline ends. CDR1 and CDR2 (germline): SGHNT, YYREEE (reference sequence). This CDR3 region has 15 residues. CDR3 residues: CASSLALGAITEAFF. The CDR3 DNA follows: TGTGCCAGCAGCTTGGCCTTGGGGGCTATAACTGAAGCTTTCTTT. The variable domain in full, with the rest retrieved from reference TRBV5-4 and TRBJ1-1, is ETGVTQSPTHLIKTRGQQVTLRCSSQSGHNTVSWYQQALGQGPQFIFQYYREEENGRGNFPPRFSGLQFPNYSSELNVNALELDDSALYLCASSLALGAITEAFFGQGTRLTVV.

V usage is TRBV28 and J usage is TRBJ2-1; D possibly corresponds to TRBD2 (6 bases). Germline lookup yields CDR1 MDHEN and CDR2 SYDVKM. The CDR3 sequence is 15 residues long. The V gene lost 8 bases and the J gene lost 0 bases, with 14 bases spanning the gap. In DNA form, the CDR3 reads TGTGCCAGCGGAGATCTGGGGGGCTCCTACAATGAGCAGTTCTTC. Protein product: CASGDLGGSYNEQFF.

The V call is TRBV6-2 or TRBV6-3, the J call TRBJ2-1, with D uncertain. The CDR3 is 13 amino acids. V dropped 6 bases and J dropped 7 bases, with 13 bases sitting between them. Germline CDR1 reads MNHEY; CDR2 reads SVGEGT. The CDR3 reads CASSPGPVNEQFF. CDR3 sequence (DNA): TGTGCCAGCAGCCCCGGGCCCGTGAATGAGCAGTTCTTC.

This chain connects TRBV4-2 to TRBJ1-1; no clear D. Trimming stripped 4 bases from V and 4 bases from J, with 13 bases between. Germline lookup yields CDR1 LGHNA and CDR2 YNFKEQ. CDR3 length: 14 residues. The CDR3 is CASSRGKRSTEAFF. The CDR3 DNA is TGTGCCAGCAGCCGAGGTAAGAGGAGCACTGAAGCTTTCTTT.

This clonotype was detected a few times. CDR3 in DNA: TGTGCCATCAACCCGGACTTAAAGGATCCTATTGGCTACACCTTC. It codes for CAINPDLKDPIGYTF. This chain connects TRBV10-3 to TRBJ1-2; no reliable D call. CDR3 length equals 15 residues. V lost 7 bases to trimming and J lost 7 bases, with 22 bases between them. Germline V gene data show CDR1 as ENHRY and CDR2 as SYGVKD.